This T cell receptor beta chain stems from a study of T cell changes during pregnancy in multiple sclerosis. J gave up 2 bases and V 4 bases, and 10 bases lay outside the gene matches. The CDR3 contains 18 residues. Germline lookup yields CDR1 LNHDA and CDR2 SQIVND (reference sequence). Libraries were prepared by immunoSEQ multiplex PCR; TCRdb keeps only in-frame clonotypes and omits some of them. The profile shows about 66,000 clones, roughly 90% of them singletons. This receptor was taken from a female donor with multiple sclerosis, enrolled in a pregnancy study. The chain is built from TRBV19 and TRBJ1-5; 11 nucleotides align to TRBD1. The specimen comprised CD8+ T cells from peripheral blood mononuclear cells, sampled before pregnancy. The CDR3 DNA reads TGTGCCAGTAGTAACGGACAGGGGGCTTGGAGTGGCAATCAGCCCCAGCATTTT. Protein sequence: CASSNGQGAWSGNQPQHF.